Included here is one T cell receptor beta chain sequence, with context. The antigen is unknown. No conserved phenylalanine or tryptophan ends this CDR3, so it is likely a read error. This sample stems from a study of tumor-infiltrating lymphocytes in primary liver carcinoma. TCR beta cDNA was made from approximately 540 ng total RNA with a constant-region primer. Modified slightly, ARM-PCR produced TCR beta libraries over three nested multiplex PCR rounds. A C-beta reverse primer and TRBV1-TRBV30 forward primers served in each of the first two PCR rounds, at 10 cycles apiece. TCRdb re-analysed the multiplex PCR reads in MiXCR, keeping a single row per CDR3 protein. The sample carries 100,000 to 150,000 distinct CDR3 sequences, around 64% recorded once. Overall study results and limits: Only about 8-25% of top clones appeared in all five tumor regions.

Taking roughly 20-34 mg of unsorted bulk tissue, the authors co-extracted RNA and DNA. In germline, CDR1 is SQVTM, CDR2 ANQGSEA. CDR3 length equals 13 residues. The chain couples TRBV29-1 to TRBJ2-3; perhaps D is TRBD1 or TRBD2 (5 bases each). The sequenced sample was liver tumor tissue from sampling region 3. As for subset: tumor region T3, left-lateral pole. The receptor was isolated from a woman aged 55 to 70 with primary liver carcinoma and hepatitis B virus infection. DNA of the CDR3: TGCAGCGTTGGGACACCCGAGAGGGATACACAGTATTAT. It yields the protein CSVGTPERDTQYY.